The 2 T cell receptor beta chains below all came from one sample that was sequenced in a study of cytomegalovirus exposure and HLA in healthy donors (dated by TCRdb to between 2016 and 2019). Libraries were made using the immunoSEQ multiplex PCR assay. A mixture of 60 forward primers for TCR Vbeta segments and 13 reverse primers for TCR Jbeta segments was used in the multiplex PCR. The table comes from immuneACCESS by way of TCRdb, which keeps in-frame sequences with V and J called. Part of the clones is missing from these tables; in studies checked, under half for an unresolved V gene and the rest for unknown reasons. The table for this sample lists approximately 210,000 clones; roughly three quarters of them were counted only once. The ten largest account for 1.6% of the sample. Sequencing used PBMCs. The origin of the receptors is a woman between 50 and 59 years old in good health and CMV-seronegative.

V is TRBV4-3 and J is TRBJ2-2; 9 nucleotides match TRBD2. V gave up 0 bases and J gave up 7 bases; unmatched junction bases: 12. This CDR3 comprises 18 residues. Germline CDR1 reads LGHNA; CDR2 reads YSLEER. The CDR3 DNA follows: TGCGCCAGCAGCCAAGATGCCCTAGCGGGGTCCAGGGGCGGGGAGCTGTTTTTT. Its protein product is CASSQDALAGSRGGELFF.

The chain joins TRBV7-9 to TRBJ2-7; 7 bases are shared with TRBD1. Per the germline V gene, CDR1 is SEHNR and CDR2 is FQNEAQ (reference sequence). CDR3 length: 16 residues. V lost 0 bases to trimming and J lost 4 bases; unmatched junction nucleotides: 9. CDR3: CASSLAQGTELYEQYF. For the CDR3, the DNA is TGTGCCAGCAGCTTAGCGCAGGGGACAGAACTATACGAGCAGTACTTC.